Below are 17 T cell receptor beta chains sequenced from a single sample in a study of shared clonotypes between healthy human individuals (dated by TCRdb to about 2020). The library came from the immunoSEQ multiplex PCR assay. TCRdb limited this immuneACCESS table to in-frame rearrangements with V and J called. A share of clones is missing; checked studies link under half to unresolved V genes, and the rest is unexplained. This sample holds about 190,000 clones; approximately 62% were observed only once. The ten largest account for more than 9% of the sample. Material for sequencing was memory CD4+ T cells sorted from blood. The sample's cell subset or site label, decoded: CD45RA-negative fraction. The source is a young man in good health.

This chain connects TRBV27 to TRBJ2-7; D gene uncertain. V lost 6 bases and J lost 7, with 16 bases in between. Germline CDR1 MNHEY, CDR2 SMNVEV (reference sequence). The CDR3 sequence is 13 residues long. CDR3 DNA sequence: TGTGCCAGCAGCCTAGGTCCCTCGCGGGAGCAGTACTTC. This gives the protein CASSLGPSREQYF.

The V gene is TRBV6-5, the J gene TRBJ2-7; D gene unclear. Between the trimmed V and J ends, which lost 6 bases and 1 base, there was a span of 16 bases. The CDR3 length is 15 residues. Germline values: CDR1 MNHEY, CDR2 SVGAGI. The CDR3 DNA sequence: TGTGCCAGCAGGACCTCTGGTGTGGGATCCTACGAGCAGTACTTC. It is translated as CASRTSGVGSYEQYF.

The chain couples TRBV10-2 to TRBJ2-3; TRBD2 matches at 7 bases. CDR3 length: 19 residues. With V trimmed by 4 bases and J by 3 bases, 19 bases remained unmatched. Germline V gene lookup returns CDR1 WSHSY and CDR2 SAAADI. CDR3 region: CASSGPGLITQLGTDTQYF. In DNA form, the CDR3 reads TGCGCCAGCAGTGGGCCGGGACTAATTACGCAGCTAGGGACAGATACGCAGTATTTT.

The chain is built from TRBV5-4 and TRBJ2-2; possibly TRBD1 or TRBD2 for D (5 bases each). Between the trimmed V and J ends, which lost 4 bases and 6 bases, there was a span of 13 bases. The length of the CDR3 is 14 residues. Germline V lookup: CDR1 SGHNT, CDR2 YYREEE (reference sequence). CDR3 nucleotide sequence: TGTGCCAGCAGCATCGGGGCTAATCCCGGGGAGCTGTTTTTT. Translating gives CASSIGANPGELFF.

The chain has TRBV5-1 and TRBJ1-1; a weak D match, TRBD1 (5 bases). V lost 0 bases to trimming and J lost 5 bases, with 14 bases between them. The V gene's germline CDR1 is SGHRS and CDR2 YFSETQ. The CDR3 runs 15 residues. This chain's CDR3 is CASSLDGAPTTEAFF. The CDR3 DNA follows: TGCGCCAGCAGCTTGGACGGGGCTCCGACTACTGAAGCTTTCTTT.

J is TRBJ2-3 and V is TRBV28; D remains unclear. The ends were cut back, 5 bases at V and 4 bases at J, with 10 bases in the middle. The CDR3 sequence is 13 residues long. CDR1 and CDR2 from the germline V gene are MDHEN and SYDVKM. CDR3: CASSLQYPDTQYF. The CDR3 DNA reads TGTGCCAGCAGTCTTCAATACCCAGATACGCAGTATTTT. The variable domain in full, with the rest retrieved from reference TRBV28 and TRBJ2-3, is DVKVTQSSRYLVKRTGEKVFLECVQDMDHENMFWYRQDPGLGLRLIYFSYDVKMKEKGDIPEGYSVSREKKERFSLILESASTNQTSMYLCASSLQYPDTQYFGPGTRLTVL.

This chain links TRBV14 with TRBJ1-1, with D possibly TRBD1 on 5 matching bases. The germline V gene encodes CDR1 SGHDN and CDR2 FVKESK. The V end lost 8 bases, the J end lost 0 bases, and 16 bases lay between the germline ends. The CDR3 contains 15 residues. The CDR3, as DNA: TGTGCCAGCCGCAGGTCGGGGGTCGTGAACACTGAAGCTTTCTTT. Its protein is CASRRSGVVNTEAFF.

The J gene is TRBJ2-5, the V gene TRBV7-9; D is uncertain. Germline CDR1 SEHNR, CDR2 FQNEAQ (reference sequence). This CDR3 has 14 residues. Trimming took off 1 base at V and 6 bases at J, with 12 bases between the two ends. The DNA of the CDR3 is TGTGCCAGCAGCTTAGTGGCCAAGGCCCAGACCCAGTACTTC. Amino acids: CASSLVAKAQTQYF. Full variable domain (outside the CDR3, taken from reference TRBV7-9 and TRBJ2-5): DTGVSQNPRHKITKRGQNVTFRCDPISEHNRLYWYRQTLGQGPEFLTYFQNEAQLEKSRLLSDRFSAERPKGSFSTLEIQRTEQGDSAMYLCASSLVAKAQTQYFGPGTRLLVL.

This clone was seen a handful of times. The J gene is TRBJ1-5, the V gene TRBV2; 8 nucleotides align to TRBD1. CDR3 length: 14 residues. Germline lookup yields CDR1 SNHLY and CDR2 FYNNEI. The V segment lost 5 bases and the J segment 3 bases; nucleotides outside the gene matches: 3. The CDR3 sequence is CASSFQGANQPQHF. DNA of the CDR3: TGTGCCAGCAGTTTTCAGGGGGCCAATCAGCCCCAGCATTTT.

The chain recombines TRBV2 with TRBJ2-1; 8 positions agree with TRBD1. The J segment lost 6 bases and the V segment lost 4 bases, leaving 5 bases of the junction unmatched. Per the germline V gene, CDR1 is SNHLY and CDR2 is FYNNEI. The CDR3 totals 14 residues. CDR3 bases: TGTGCCAGCAGTGTTAGGCAGGGGGCCAATGAGCAGTTCTTC. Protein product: CASSVRQGANEQFF. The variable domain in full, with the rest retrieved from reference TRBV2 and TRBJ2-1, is EPEVTQTPSHQVTQMGQEVILRCVPISNHLYFYWYRQILGQKVEFLVSFYNNEISEKSEIFDDQFSVERPDGSNFTLKIRSTKLEDSAMYFCASSVRQGANEQFFGPGTRLTVL.

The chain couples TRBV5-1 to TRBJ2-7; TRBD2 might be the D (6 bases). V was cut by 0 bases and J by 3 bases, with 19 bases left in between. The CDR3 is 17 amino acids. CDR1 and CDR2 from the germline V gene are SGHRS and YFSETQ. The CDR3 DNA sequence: TGCGCCAGCAGCTTGGGCTTGGGCGGGACTCTAATCTACGAGCAGTACTTC. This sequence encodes CASSLGLGGTLIYEQYF.

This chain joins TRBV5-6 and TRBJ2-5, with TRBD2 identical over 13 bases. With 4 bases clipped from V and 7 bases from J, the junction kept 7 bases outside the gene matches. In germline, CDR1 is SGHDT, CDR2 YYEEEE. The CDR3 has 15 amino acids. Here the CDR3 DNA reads TGTGCCAGCAGCGTAGGACTAGCGGGAGACGTGACCCAGTACTTC. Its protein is CASSVGLAGDVTQYF.

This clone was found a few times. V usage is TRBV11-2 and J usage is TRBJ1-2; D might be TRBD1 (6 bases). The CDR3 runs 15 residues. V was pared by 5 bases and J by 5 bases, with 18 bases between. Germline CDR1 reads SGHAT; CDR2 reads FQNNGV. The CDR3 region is CASSKEGRGVYGYTF. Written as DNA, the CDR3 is TGTGCCAGCAGCAAAGAAGGCAGGGGAGTATATGGCTACACCTTC.

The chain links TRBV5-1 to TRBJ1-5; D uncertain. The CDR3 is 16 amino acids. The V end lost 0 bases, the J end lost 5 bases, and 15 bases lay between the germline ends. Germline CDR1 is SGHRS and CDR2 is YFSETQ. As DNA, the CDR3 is TGCGCCAGCAGCTTGGGAGTCAGCCAACGCGATCAGCCCCAGCATTTT. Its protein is CASSLGVSQRDQPQHF. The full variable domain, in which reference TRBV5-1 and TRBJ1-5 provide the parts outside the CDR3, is KAGVTQTPRYLIKTRGQQVTLSCSPISGHRSVSWYQQTPGQGLQFLFEYFSETQRNKGNFPGRFSGRQFSNSRSEMNVSTLELGDSALYLCASSLGVSQRDQPQHFGDGTRLSIL.

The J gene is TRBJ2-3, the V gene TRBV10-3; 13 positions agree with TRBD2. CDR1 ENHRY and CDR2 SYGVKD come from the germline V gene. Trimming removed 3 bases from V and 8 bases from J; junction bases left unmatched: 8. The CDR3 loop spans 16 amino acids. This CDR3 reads CAISERTSGSLGTQYF. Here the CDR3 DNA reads TGTGCCATCAGTGAAAGGACTAGCGGGAGTTTAGGTACGCAGTATTTT.

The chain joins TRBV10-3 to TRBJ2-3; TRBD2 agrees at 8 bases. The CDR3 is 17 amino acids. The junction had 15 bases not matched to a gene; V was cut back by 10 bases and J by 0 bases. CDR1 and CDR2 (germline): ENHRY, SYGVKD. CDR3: CATKRNSGVRSTDTQYF. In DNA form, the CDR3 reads TGTGCCACCAAACGGAATAGCGGGGTACGAAGCACAGATACGCAGTATTTT.

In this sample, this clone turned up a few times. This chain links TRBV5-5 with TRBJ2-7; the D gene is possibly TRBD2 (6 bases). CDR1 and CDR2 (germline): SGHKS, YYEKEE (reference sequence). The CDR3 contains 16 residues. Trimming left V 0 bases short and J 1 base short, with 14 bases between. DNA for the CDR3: TGTGCCAGCAGCTTGGCAGCGACTGGAGGGTCCTACGAGCAGTACTTC. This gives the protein CASSLAATGGSYEQYF.